Detailed here is one TCR beta chain. Its antigen is not known. This specimen belongs to a study of identical twins. General study results and limits: Analyses based on zero insertions could be partly confounded by invariant MAIT and iNKT cells.

Germline-derived CDR1 and CDR2 are MDHEN and SYDVKM. V lost 4 bases and J 0 bases, leaving 11 bases between the germline ends. This CDR3 is 15 amino acids long. TCRdb re-derived calls from the 5' RACE reads in MiXCR, one entry per CDR3 protein. This table has 300,000 to 350,000 distinct CDR3 sequences, roughly an eighth appearing once. These data were also reused for a study on yellow fever vaccine responses in identical twins.

V gene TRBV28 combines with J gene TRBJ2-3, with D possibly being TRBD1 or TRBD2 (5 bases each). The clonotype comes from a woman younger than 35 in good health. Sequencing input: CD8+ T cells sorted from blood. The CDR3: CASSSTGTSTDTQYF. Written as DNA, the CDR3 is TGTGCCAGCAGTTCCACCGGGACGAGCACAGATACGCAGTATTTT.